A single sample gave rise to the 5 T cell receptor beta chains below, sequenced in a study of naive and memory T cell subsets. Two oligonucleotides, mixed equimolar, formed the beta constant-region primer covering TRBC1 and TRBC2. Four rounds of PCR amplified the ligated cDNA using nested alpha and beta constant-region primers plus SP2. TCRdb itself ran the UMI-ligation and nested PCR reads through MiXCR, one entry per CDR3 protein. The sample lists thousands of distinct CDR3 sequences; less than 35% were seen once. Sequenced: CD8+ TEMRA cells from blood. Stated subset: effector memory re-expressing CD45RA, CD45RA+ CD27-. The source of these receptors is a human donor in good health.

The count of this clonotype is one. Here the CDR3 reads CASSIGSGDTQYF. The CDR3 DNA reads TGTGCCAGTAGTATTGGGTCCGGCGATACGCAGTATTTT. The chain recombines TRBV19 with TRBJ2-3, with D unclear. V shed 3 bases and J shed 6 bases, with 10 bases lying between them. The CDR3 sequence is 13 residues long. The germline gives CDR1 LNHDA, CDR2 SQIVND (reference sequence).

This clonotype was detected once. The J gene is TRBJ2-1, the V gene TRBV7-8, with 11 bases matching TRBD2. After removal of 5 bases from V and 6 bases from J, the junction contained 12 bases not matched to a gene. Per the germline V gene, CDR1 is SGHVS and CDR2 is FQNEAQ. The CDR3 runs to 17 residues. The CDR3 DNA sequence: TGTGCCAGCAGCCCAGCCCCTGAACTAGCGGGAGTCAATGAGCAGTTCTTC. Amino acid sequence: CASSPAPELAGVNEQFF.

This clonotype was seen more than once but under ten times. The chain recombines TRBV28 with TRBJ2-7; 7 bases agree with TRBD1. Unmatched junction bases numbered 2, after V lost 3 bases and J lost 3 bases. CDR1 is MDHEN, CDR2 SYDVKM, per germline. The CDR3 is 13 amino acids. The CDR3, as DNA: TGTGCCAGCAGTTTTGCAGGGGGCTACGAGCAGTACTTC. It specifies CASSFAGGYEQYF.

The chain employs TRBV6-2 or TRBV6-3 and TRBJ2-1; 10 nucleotides align to TRBD2. The ends lost 0 bases at V and 2 bases at J; junction bases unmatched: 7. The CDR3 is made up of 18 amino acids. Germline V lookup: CDR1 MNHEY, CDR2 SVGEGT. CDR3 sequence: CASSYSALAGETYNEQFF. In nucleotides, the CDR3 is TGTGCCAGCAGTTACTCGGCCCTAGCGGGGGAGACCTACAATGAGCAGTTCTTC.

J is TRBJ2-1 and V is TRBV4-3; 8 bases align to TRBD1. Germline V CDR1 and CDR2: LGHNA, YSLEER. The CDR3 sequence is 16 residues long. Unmatched junction bases numbered 6, after V lost 0 bases and J lost 5 bases. The CDR3 reads CASSQELTGGDNEQFF. As DNA, the CDR3 is TGCGCCAGCAGCCAAGAATTAACAGGGGGTGACAATGAGCAGTTCTTC.